This entry describes one T cell receptor beta chain. Its antigen is unknown. 60 Vbeta and 13 Jbeta primers were used in PCR. Here immunoSEQ multiplex PCR was the method, and the copy in TCRdb shows in-frame clones only, minus some. The repertoire holds 40,000 to 55,000 clones, roughly 76% seen once, with roughly 6.3% in the top ten. This record comes from a study of cytomegalovirus exposure and HLA in healthy donors. Study-wide background: A prior analysis found more than 90 million unique TCR beta sequences from approximately 200 million T cells.

This CDR3 is 13 amino acids long. The V gene's germline CDR1 is SNHLY and CDR2 FYNNEI. The junction had 6 bases not matched to a gene; V was cut back by 6 bases and J by 5 bases. Healthy bone marrow donors supplied every sample. General study points: Reportedly, TCR beta sequences accurately predicted HLA-A and HLA-B alleles in most subjects. An analysis was carried out at a later point. It showed that HLA-associated TCR beta chains were more clonally expanded than equally common non-associated chains.

The chain recombines TRBV2 with TRBJ2-7, with 8 bases identical to TRBD1. Input material: PBMCs. This clonotype was obtained from a man in his thirties or forties in good health and CMV-seronegative. CDR3 sequence (DNA): TGTGCCAGCAGAGGACAGGGATGGAACGAGCAGTACTTC. This codes for CASRGQGWNEQYF.